The 21 T cell receptor beta chains below come from one sample, sequenced in a study of tumour-infiltrating T cells in Burkitt lymphoma. The table came from immunoSEQ multiplex PCR; TCRdb's copy has only in-frame clones and leaves some out. Seen here are some 5,000 clones, 15% to 20% observed once, and the top ten hold over 11%. The sample taken for sequencing was tumor tissue. All receptors derive from a human donor with diffuse large B-cell lymphoma.

The rearrangement uses TRBV30 and TRBJ1-1; a weak D match, TRBD1 (5 bases). Trimming pared 7 bases from V and 6 bases from J, leaving 12 bases between. The CDR3 totals 11 residues. Germline CDR1 reads GTSNPN; CDR2 reads SVGIG (reference sequence). CDR3: CAYRQKAEAFF. In DNA, the CDR3 is TGTGCCTATAGACAGAAAGCTGAAGCTTTCTTT. Based on the CDR3 plus reference TRBV30 and TRBJ1-1, the full variable domain is SQTIHQWPATLVQPVGSPLSLECTVEGTSNPNLYWYRQAAGRGLQLLFYSVGIGQISSEVPQNLSASRPQDRQFILSSKKLLLSDSGFYLCAYRQKAEAFFGQGTRLTVV.

The genes are TRBV27 and TRBJ2-7; tentative D call: TRBD1 (6 bases). This CDR3 has 14 amino acids. Germline loops: CDR1 MNHEY, CDR2 SMNVEV (reference sequence). V was pared by 6 bases and J by 3 bases, with 15 bases between. Here the CDR3 reads CASSPGQSLYEQYF. In nucleotides, the CDR3 is TGTGCCAGCAGCCCCGGACAGAGCCTCTACGAGCAGTACTTC.

This clone has more than one count but fewer than ten. V gene TRBV6-5 combines with J gene TRBJ1-2; D not resolved. This CDR3 region has 14 residues. Germline CDR1 and CDR2: MNHEY and SVGAGI. Trimming took 0 bases from V and 7 from J, leaving 12 bases between them. DNA for the CDR3: TGTGCCAGCAGTTACTCGAGGTGGGATGGTGGCTACACCTTC. This gives the protein CASSYSRWDGGYTF.

This clone was counted a few times. The gene calls are TRBV6-1 and TRBJ2-1; 12 bases match TRBD2. CDR1 is MNHNS and CDR2 is SASEGT in the germline V gene. V shed 6 bases and J 4 bases; nucleotides not matched to a gene: 1. The CDR3 consists of 14 residues. The CDR3 DNA reads TGTGCCAGCAGCCTAGCGGGAGGGTACAATGAGCAGTTCTTC. This codes for CASSLAGGYNEQFF.

This clone was found a few times. The chain carries TRBV4-2 and TRBJ2-7, with 10 positions matching TRBD2. CDR3 length: 13 amino acids. With V trimmed by 2 bases and J by 7 bases, 2 bases remained unmatched. Germline V gene lookup returns CDR1 LGHNA and CDR2 YNFKEQ. This CDR3 is CASSQLAGDEQYF. Written as DNA, the CDR3 is TGTGCCAGCAGCCAACTAGCGGGAGATGAGCAGTACTTC.

The rearrangement links TRBV5-4 to TRBJ2-1; D is undetermined. Trimming shortened V by 2 bases and J by 6 bases, and 6 bases separated the two germline ends. CDR1 is SGHNT and CDR2 is YYREEE in the germline V gene (reference sequence). CDR3 length: 12 amino acids. CDR3 loop: CASSFWGNEQFF. The CDR3 nucleotides read TGTGCCAGCAGCTTTTGGGGCAATGAGCAGTTCTTC.

A few counts support this clone. The chain links TRBV11-2 to TRBJ2-7, with D hard to call. The CDR3 extends over 12 amino acids. Germline values: CDR1 SGHAT, CDR2 FQNNGV. V was pared by 6 bases and J by 0 bases, with 6 bases between. CDR3 sequence (DNA): TGTGCCAGCAGAGGCGGCTCCTACGAGCAGTACTTC. Its translation: CASRGGSYEQYF.

This chain links TRBV7-3 with TRBJ2-3; D is possibly TRBD2 (6 bases). V was cut by 4 bases and J by 14 bases, with 13 bases left in between. The CDR3 runs 11 residues. Germline CDR1 reads SGHTA; CDR2 reads FQGTGA. CDR3 nucleotide sequence: TGTGCCAGCAGCTCCGCGGGACTCCTGTATTTT. It yields the protein CASSSAGLLYF.

The genes are TRBV5-4 and TRBJ2-7, with 10 bases identical to TRBD2. V dropped 3 bases and J dropped 7; count of bases not matched to a gene: 10. Germline V lookup: CDR1 SGHNT, CDR2 YYREEE (reference sequence). The CDR3 extends over 15 amino acids. The CDR3 nucleotides are TGTGCCAGCAGCTCAGGGGGACTAGCGCGGGAAGAGCAGTACTTC. Translated: CASSSGGLAREEQYF.

This clone has a handful of counts. The chain carries TRBV29-1 and TRBJ2-1; 16 bases align to TRBD2. V shed 7 bases and J 0 bases; nucleotides not matched to a gene: 6. This CDR3 contains 17 residues. Germline V gives CDR1 SQVTM, CDR2 ANQGSEA. In DNA, the CDR3 is TGCAGCGCCTCCGGGACTAGCGGGAGGGGCTCCTACAATGAGCAGTTCTTC. Translating it yields CSASGTSGRGSYNEQFF.

This clone was seen a few times. This chain connects TRBV27 to TRBJ1-4, with unresolved D. The CDR3 has 13 amino acids. V lost 8 bases and J lost 8, with 15 bases in between. CDR1 and CDR2 (germline): MNHEY, SMNVEV (reference sequence). CDR3: CASRSLSGEKLFF. The DNA of the CDR3 is TGTGCCAGCCGAAGTTTATCAGGCGAAAAACTGTTTTTT.

The chain has TRBV16 and TRBJ2-1; weak D call: TRBD1 (6 bases). The CDR3 covers 14 residues. The V gene lost 4 bases and the J gene lost 0 bases, with 7 bases spanning the gap. Germline CDR1 reads KGHSY; CDR2 reads FQNENV. The CDR3 DNA sequence: TGTGCCAGCAGCCTCAGGGGCTCCTACAATGAGCAGTTCTTC. As protein: CASSLRGSYNEQFF.

This chain connects TRBV2 to TRBJ2-2; D may match TRBD1 or TRBD2 (6 bases each). V was pared by 6 bases and J by 8 bases, with 10 bases between. This CDR3 spans 12 amino acids. Germline-derived CDR1 and CDR2 are SNHLY and FYNNEI. CDR3 residues: CASSSGAGELFF. The CDR3 region has the DNA TGTGCCAGCAGCTCGGGGGCGGGGGAGCTGTTTTTT.

The sample holds a few counts of this clone. The chain links TRBV11-2 to TRBJ2-5, with 10 bases fitting TRBD2. The germline V gene encodes CDR1 SGHAT and CDR2 FQNNGV. The CDR3 runs 16 residues. V lost 5 bases to trimming and J lost 5 bases; unmatched junction nucleotides: 11. CDR3 DNA sequence: TGTGCCAGCAGCCCGGACGCTAGCGGGAGTGTGGAGACCCAGTACTTC. This translates into CASSPDASGSVETQYF.

The table lists this clone with a few counts. The chain uses TRBV5-1 and TRBJ2-2; no clear D. V lost 0 bases to trimming and J lost 6 bases, with 6 bases between them. The V gene's germline CDR1 is SGHRS and CDR2 YFSETQ. CDR3 length equals 13 residues. CDR3 protein: CASSLGVAGELFF. Written as DNA, the CDR3 is TGCGCCAGCAGCTTGGGGGTAGCCGGGGAGCTGTTTTTT.

The V and J genes are TRBV21-1 and TRBJ1-3. TRBV21-1 is described as a pseudogene. This CDR3 has 20 residues. The CDR3: CASSKHGNPRQAISGNTIYF. For the CDR3, the DNA is TGTGCCAGCAGCAAACACGGGAACCCGAGGCAGGCGATCTCTGGAAACACCATATATTTT.

This clone was seen only a few times. This rearrangement joins TRBV2 to TRBJ2-5, with 8 bases aligning to TRBD2. The CDR3 contains 14 residues. J lost 5 bases, V lost 1 base, and 3 bases had no gene match. Germline V gene sequence: CDR1 SNHLY, CDR2 FYNNEI. As DNA, the CDR3 is TGTGCCAGCAGTGAAGATCGGGGGGGCGAGACCCAGTACTTC. Translated, it gives CASSEDRGGETQYF.

The chain employs TRBV11-2 and TRBJ2-7, with 8 nucleotides matching TRBD2. This CDR3 is 14 amino acids long. Per the germline V gene, CDR1 is SGHAT and CDR2 is FQNNGV. Trimming took 4 bases from V and 4 from J; bases not matched to a gene: 6. The CDR3 protein is CASSSSGLGYEQYF. CDR3 sequence (DNA): TGTGCCAGCAGCTCTAGCGGGTTAGGTTACGAGCAGTACTTC.

This chain connects TRBV6-5 to TRBJ2-1; D gene uncertain. Germline lookup yields CDR1 MNHEY and CDR2 SVGAGI. Deletions cut 1 base from V and 4 bases from J, with 11 bases between. The CDR3 is 15 residues long. Here the CDR3 DNA reads TGTGCCAGCAGTTACTTCACTGGAAATTACAATGAGCAGTTCTTC. This sequence encodes CASSYFTGNYNEQFF.

The chain combines TRBV5-5 with TRBJ2-7, with D unclear. The germline gives CDR1 SGHKS, CDR2 YYEKEE (reference sequence). The CDR3 covers 15 residues. The germline V and J ends were trimmed by 0 bases and 0 bases, with 10 bases remaining between them. CDR3 nucleotides: TGTGCCAGCAGCTTGGCGTTCGGGCGCTCCTACGAGCAGTACTTC. It codes for CASSLAFGRSYEQYF.

V and J are TRBV2 and TRBJ2-1; D not certain. Between the trimmed V and J ends, which lost 4 bases and 5 bases, there was a span of 9 bases. The CDR3 runs to 13 residues. Germline CDR1 reads SNHLY; CDR2 reads FYNNEI. Here the CDR3 reads CASSVVSNNEQFF. For the CDR3, the DNA is TGTGCCAGCAGTGTCGTTAGTAACAATGAGCAGTTCTTC.